This is a list of T cell receptor beta chains from one sample in a study of CD8 T cells in ankylosing spondylitis. TCRdb re-analysed the 5' RACE reads in MiXCR, keeping a single row per CDR3 protein. This sample carries about 69,000 distinct CDR3 sequences, 5.3% of them seen once, and the ten largest clones take around 2.2%. The material sequenced was blood, either unsorted or a sorted T cell fraction (not recorded which). These receptors originate from a male donor with ankylosing spondylitis or in good health (not recorded which). CDR3s include the opening cysteine and the closing phenylalanine or tryptophan. Each record gives: clone size, V gene, D gene, J gene, CDR3 DNA, CDR3 protein. D genes are given only for firm matches. Rows may omit the clone size; those that give it use once, few, many or a size class.

abundance: many
v_gene: TRBV12-3/TRBV12-4
d_gene: NA
j_gene: TRBJ1-6
CDR3nt: TGTGCCAGCAGTCCTCCCCTCACTGGTCGAAATTCACCCCTCCACTTT
CDR3aa: CASSPPLTGRNSPLHF

abundance: many
v_gene: TRBV20-1
d_gene: TRBD2
j_gene: TRBJ2-2
CDR3nt: TGCAGTGCTAGTGTAGCGGGGGGGCAAACCGGGGAGCTGTTTTTT
CDR3aa: CSASVAGGQTGELFF

abundance: many
v_gene: TRBV20-1
d_gene: NA
j_gene: TRBJ1-2
CDR3nt: TGCAGTGCTAGAGATCAGGGGCAGGACAACTATGGCTACACCTTC
CDR3aa: CSARDQGQDNYGYTF

abundance: many
v_gene: TRBV7-9
d_gene: NA
j_gene: TRBJ1-1
CDR3nt: TGTGCCAGCACGGTAGGGGACACTGAAGCTTTCTTT
CDR3aa: CASTVGDTEAFF

abundance: many
v_gene: TRBV6-1
d_gene: TRBD1
j_gene: TRBJ2-1
CDR3nt: TGTGCCAGCAGTGAAGCCTGGACAGGGGGGCATGAGCAGTTCTTC
CDR3aa: CASSEAWTGGHEQFF

abundance: many
v_gene: TRBV7-3
d_gene: TRBD1
j_gene: TRBJ2-3
CDR3nt: TGTGCCAGCAGCTCCTCCTTCGGGACAGGGGAAAGGTTGGACCAATTT
CDR3aa: CASSSSFGTGERLDQF

abundance: many
v_gene: TRBV5-1
d_gene: NA
j_gene: TRBJ2-1
CDR3nt: TGCGCCAGCAGCTTGGCGGGCAGGGCCAATGAGCAGTTCTTC
CDR3aa: CASSLAGRANEQFF

abundance: many
v_gene: TRBV20-1
d_gene: NA
j_gene: TRBJ2-7
CDR3nt: TGCAGTGCTACAGACAGAAGTTACGTGGAGCAGTACTTC
CDR3aa: CSATDRSYVEQYF

abundance: many
v_gene: TRBV5-6
d_gene: NA
j_gene: TRBJ1-2
CDR3nt: TGTGCCAGCAGCTCAGCCGAACAGGGCTACCCTCCGCTACACACCTTC
CDR3aa: CASSSAEQGYPPLHTF

abundance: many
v_gene: TRBV2
d_gene: NA
j_gene: TRBJ2-7
CDR3nt: TGTGCCAGCACGGGACAATCCTACGAGCAGTACTTC
CDR3aa: CASTGQSYEQYF

abundance: many
v_gene: TRBV6-2/TRBV6-3
d_gene: NA
j_gene: TRBJ2-1
CDR3nt: TGTGCCAGCAGTTACTCGATGGCAATCTCGAGTTACAATGAGCAGTTCTTC
CDR3aa: CASSYSMAISSYNEQFF

abundance: many
v_gene: TRBV7-7
d_gene: NA
j_gene: TRBJ2-5
CDR3nt: TGTGCCAGCAGCTTAGGGGGCGGGGTCCAAGAGACCCAGTACTTC
CDR3aa: CASSLGGGVQETQYF

abundance: many
v_gene: TRBV4-3
d_gene: NA
j_gene: TRBJ1-4
CDR3nt: TGCGCCAGCAGCCAAATCCGGGGCCGTAATGAAAAACTGTTTTTT
CDR3aa: CASSQIRGRNEKLFF

abundance: many
v_gene: TRBV27
d_gene: NA
j_gene: TRBJ2-2
CDR3nt: TGTGCCAGCACCCGAGGTGGGAACACCGGGGAGCTGTTTTTT
CDR3aa: CASTRGGNTGELFF

abundance: many
v_gene: TRBV12-3/TRBV12-4
d_gene: NA
j_gene: TRBJ2-5
CDR3nt: TGTGCCAGCAGTCGCCGGACGAACCAAGAGACCCAGTACTTC
CDR3aa: CASSRRTNQETQYF

abundance: many
v_gene: TRBV7-6
d_gene: TRBD2
j_gene: TRBJ2-7
CDR3nt: TGTGCCAGCAGCTATGGGACTAGAGGGGAGCAGTACTTC
CDR3aa: CASSYGTRGEQYF

abundance: many
v_gene: TRBV10-2
d_gene: NA
j_gene: TRBJ2-7
CDR3nt: TGCGCCAGCAGTGGACAGGTATCCTACGAGCAGTACTTC
CDR3aa: CASSGQVSYEQYF

abundance: many
v_gene: TRBV18
d_gene: NA
j_gene: TRBJ1-1
CDR3nt: TGTGCCAGCTCACCACCAGGATGGAACACTGAAGCTTTCTTT
CDR3aa: CASSPPGWNTEAFF

abundance: many
v_gene: TRBV28
d_gene: NA
j_gene: TRBJ1-2
CDR3nt: TGTGCCAGCAGCCCTCCTTTTGATGTCTATGGCTACACCTTC
CDR3aa: CASSPPFDVYGYTF

abundance: many
v_gene: TRBV20-1
d_gene: TRBD1
j_gene: TRBJ2-7
CDR3nt: TGCAGTGCTAGAGATCCTACAGGGGAGATCTACGAGCAGTACTTC
CDR3aa: CSARDPTGEIYEQYF

abundance: many
v_gene: TRBV7-6
d_gene: NA
j_gene: TRBJ2-2
CDR3nt: TGTGCCAGCAGCTTAACGGGGCCCGGGGAGCTGTTTTTT
CDR3aa: CASSLTGPGELFF

abundance: NA
v_gene: TRBV7-2
d_gene: NA
j_gene: TRBJ1-3
CDR3nt: TGTGCCAGCAGCCGTAACCGGGACGCTAGCCACACCATATATTTT
CDR3aa: CASSRNRDASHTIYF

abundance: many
v_gene: TRBV13
d_gene: NA
j_gene: TRBJ1-1
CDR3nt: TGTGCCAGCAGCCCGAGAGCAGAGAACACTGAAGCTTTCTTT
CDR3aa: CASSPRAENTEAFF

abundance: few
v_gene: TRBV7-2
d_gene: NA
j_gene: TRBJ2-7
CDR3nt: TGTGCCAGCAGCTTAGCAGTTGCGGTCTACGAGCAGTACTTC
CDR3aa: CASSLAVAVYEQYF

abundance: many
v_gene: TRBV7-9
d_gene: NA
j_gene: TRBJ1-5
CDR3nt: TGTGCCAGCAGCTTAGAAGTGGGCGGGGGCGGCAATCAGCCCCAGCATTTT
CDR3aa: CASSLEVGGGGNQPQHF

abundance: many
v_gene: TRBV5-5
d_gene: NA
j_gene: TRBJ1-4
CDR3nt: TGTGCCAGCAGCTCGGGACTAGGAGGGGCCACTAATGAAAAACTGTTTTTT
CDR3aa: CASSSGLGGATNEKLFF

abundance: NA
v_gene: TRBV13
d_gene: NA
j_gene: TRBJ2-7
CDR3nt: TGTGCCAACAGCTTAGCAGGGGAGCAGTACTTC
CDR3aa: CANSLAGEQYF

abundance: many
v_gene: TRBV7-8
d_gene: TRBD1
j_gene: TRBJ1-4
CDR3nt: TGTGCCAGCAGCTCTGCTACAAACAGGGGAAGCAATGAAAAACTGTTTTTT
CDR3aa: CASSSATNRGSNEKLFF

abundance: many
v_gene: TRBV7-2
d_gene: NA
j_gene: TRBJ1-4
CDR3nt: TGTGCCAGCAGCCTTACTGGGGACGGTAATGAAAAACTGTTTTTT
CDR3aa: CASSLTGDGNEKLFF

abundance: many
v_gene: TRBV5-1
d_gene: TRBD1
j_gene: TRBJ2-1
CDR3nt: TGCGCCAGCAGACCTGGGACAGGGAACAATGAGCAGTTCTTC
CDR3aa: CASRPGTGNNEQFF

abundance: many
v_gene: TRBV3-1
d_gene: NA
j_gene: TRBJ1-2
CDR3nt: TGTGCCAGCAGCCCCCGTGAGTCAGGCTATGGCTACACCTTC
CDR3aa: CASSPRESGYGYTF

abundance: many
v_gene: TRBV30
d_gene: TRBD2
j_gene: TRBJ2-3
CDR3nt: TGTGCCTGGAGTGCCGGGACTAGTCAAGATACGCAGTATTTT
CDR3aa: CAWSAGTSQDTQYF

abundance: many
v_gene: TRBV20-1
d_gene: NA
j_gene: TRBJ1-1
CDR3nt: TGCAGTGCCCTCCCTTGGGGCACTGAAGCTTTCTTT
CDR3aa: CSALPWGTEAFF

abundance: many
v_gene: TRBV7-3
d_gene: NA
j_gene: TRBJ1-3
CDR3nt: TGTGCCAGCAGCTCCTCTCGAGACTCTGGAAACACCATATATTTT
CDR3aa: CASSSSRDSGNTIYF

abundance: few
v_gene: TRBV7-6
d_gene: TRBD1
j_gene: TRBJ1-1
CDR3nt: TGTGCCAGCAGCTTTTGGGGACAGGAAGCTTTCTTT
CDR3aa: CASSFWGQEAFF

abundance: many
v_gene: TRBV29-1
d_gene: NA
j_gene: TRBJ2-2
CDR3nt: TGCAGCGCCAACCGGGACGCCAGCGCGAACACCGGGGAGCTGTTTTTT
CDR3aa: CSANRDASANTGELFF

abundance: few
v_gene: TRBV7-9
d_gene: NA
j_gene: TRBJ2-7
CDR3nt: TGTGCCAGCACCCTTGCCGGCGACGAGCAGTACTTC
CDR3aa: CASTLAGDEQYF

abundance: few
v_gene: TRBV12-3/TRBV12-4
d_gene: NA
j_gene: TRBJ1-3
CDR3nt: TGTGCCTTCTGTTCCGCCGCAGGACGCGGTCTCACCTCTGGAAACACCATATATTTT
CDR3aa: CAFCSAAGRGLTSGNTIYF

abundance: many
v_gene: TRBV9
d_gene: NA
j_gene: TRBJ1-2
CDR3nt: TGTGCCAGCAGCGGACGAGGGGGTTCCAACTATGGCTACACCTTC
CDR3aa: CASSGRGGSNYGYTF

abundance: many
v_gene: TRBV27
d_gene: NA
j_gene: TRBJ2-1
CDR3nt: TGTGCCAGCAGGAGGGAGGAGCGCTCCTACAATGAGCAGTTCTTC
CDR3aa: CASRREERSYNEQFF

abundance: many
v_gene: TRBV20-1
d_gene: NA
j_gene: TRBJ1-5
CDR3nt: TGCAGTGCCGGGCAGGGGAGTGGCAATCAGCCCCAGCATTTT
CDR3aa: CSAGQGSGNQPQHF

abundance: many
v_gene: TRBV3-1
d_gene: TRBD2
j_gene: TRBJ2-7
CDR3nt: TGTGCCAGCAGCCAAGTGTGGGCTAGCGGGGGATCCTACGAGCAGTACTTC
CDR3aa: CASSQVWASGGSYEQYF

abundance: many
v_gene: TRBV7-9
d_gene: TRBD1
j_gene: TRBJ2-2
CDR3nt: TGTGCCAGCAGCTTAGCGGGGACAGAAAACACCGGGGAGCTGTTTTTT
CDR3aa: CASSLAGTENTGELFF

abundance: many
v_gene: TRBV3-1
d_gene: NA
j_gene: TRBJ2-1
CDR3nt: TGTGCCAGCAAGGGACATGGTTACAATGAGCAGTTCTTC
CDR3aa: CASKGHGYNEQFF

abundance: many
v_gene: TRBV20-1
d_gene: NA
j_gene: TRBJ1-1
CDR3nt: TGCAGTGCTAGTGGTCCCGGTAACACTGAAGCTTTCTTT
CDR3aa: CSASGPGNTEAFF

abundance: many
v_gene: TRBV4-1
d_gene: NA
j_gene: TRBJ2-3
CDR3nt: TGCGCCAGCAGCCAAGGGTCAAACACAGATACGCAGTATTTT
CDR3aa: CASSQGSNTDTQYF

abundance: many
v_gene: TRBV7-2
d_gene: TRBD1
j_gene: TRBJ2-7
CDR3nt: TGTGCCAGCAGCTCCGGACAGGGGGCCTACGAGCAGTACTTC
CDR3aa: CASSSGQGAYEQYF

abundance: many
v_gene: TRBV18
d_gene: NA
j_gene: TRBJ1-2
CDR3nt: TGTGCCAGCACCACAGGGAACCCTCCGAGGATCGGCTACACCTTC
CDR3aa: CASTTGNPPRIGYTF

abundance: many
v_gene: TRBV5-1
d_gene: TRBD1
j_gene: TRBJ1-2
CDR3nt: TGCGCCAGCATCGAACCGCGGACAGGGGGCACGTATAGTGGCTACACCTTC
CDR3aa: CASIEPRTGGTYSGYTF

abundance: many
v_gene: TRBV5-1
d_gene: TRBD2
j_gene: TRBJ2-1
CDR3nt: TGCGCCAGCAGCTCAAGTAGCGGGGGGCCGAATGAGCAGTTCTTC
CDR3aa: CASSSSSGGPNEQFF

abundance: many
v_gene: TRBV27
d_gene: NA
j_gene: TRBJ1-2
CDR3nt: TGTGCCAGCAGTGCAGGGTTTAGTGGCTACACCTTC
CDR3aa: CASSAGFSGYTF

abundance: few
v_gene: TRBV12-3/TRBV12-4
d_gene: NA
j_gene: TRBJ1-5
CDR3nt: TGTGCCAGCAGAACCGCCGGTAATCAGCCCCAGCATTTT
CDR3aa: CASRTAGNQPQHF

abundance: many
v_gene: TRBV7-2
d_gene: TRBD1
j_gene: TRBJ1-4
CDR3nt: TGTGCCAGCAGCTTACCGACAGGGGGGGGTGAAAAACTGTTTTTT
CDR3aa: CASSLPTGGGEKLFF

abundance: many
v_gene: TRBV29-1
d_gene: NA
j_gene: TRBJ1-3
CDR3nt: TGCAGCGTTGGAACAGTCAGTTCTGGAAACACCATATATTTT
CDR3aa: CSVGTVSSGNTIYF

abundance: NA
v_gene: TRBV2
d_gene: TRBD2
j_gene: TRBJ2-1
CDR3nt: TGTACCCTCAGTTTTAAAATTGCTAGCGGGGGCCGGGGGCATGAGCAGTTCTTC
CDR3aa: CTLSFKIASGGRGHEQFF